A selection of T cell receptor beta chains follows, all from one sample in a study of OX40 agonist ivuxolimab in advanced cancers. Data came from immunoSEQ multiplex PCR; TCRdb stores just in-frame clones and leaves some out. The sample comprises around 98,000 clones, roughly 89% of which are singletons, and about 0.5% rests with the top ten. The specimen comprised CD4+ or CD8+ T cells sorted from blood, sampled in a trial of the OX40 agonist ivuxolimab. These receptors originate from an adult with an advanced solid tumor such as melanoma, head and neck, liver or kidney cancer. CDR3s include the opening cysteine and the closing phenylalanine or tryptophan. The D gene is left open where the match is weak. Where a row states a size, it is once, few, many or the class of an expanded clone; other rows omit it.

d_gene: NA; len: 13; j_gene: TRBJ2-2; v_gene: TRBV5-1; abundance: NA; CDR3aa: CASGGGQGGELFF; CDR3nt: TGCGCCAGCGGAGGGGGCCAGGGCGGGGAGCTGTTTTTT
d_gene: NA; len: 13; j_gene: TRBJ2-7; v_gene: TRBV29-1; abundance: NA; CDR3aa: CSAGGVGGYEQYF; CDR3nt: TGCAGCGCTGGGGGAGTGGGGGGCTACGAGCAGTACTTC
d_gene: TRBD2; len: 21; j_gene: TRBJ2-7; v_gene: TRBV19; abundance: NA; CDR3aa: CASSPGPHGWTSGWATYEQYF; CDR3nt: TGTGCCAGTAGCCCGGGTCCCCACGGTTGGACTAGTGGGTGGGCGACCTACGAGCAGTACTTC
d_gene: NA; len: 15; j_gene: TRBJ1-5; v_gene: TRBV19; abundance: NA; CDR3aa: CASSRFDTADQPQHF; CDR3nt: TGTGCCAGTAGCCGATTCGACACAGCCGATCAGCCCCAGCATTTT
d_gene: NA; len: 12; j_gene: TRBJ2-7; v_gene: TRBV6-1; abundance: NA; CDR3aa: CATQRQGREQYF; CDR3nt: TGTGCGACCCAAAGGCAGGGTAGGGAGCAGTACTTC
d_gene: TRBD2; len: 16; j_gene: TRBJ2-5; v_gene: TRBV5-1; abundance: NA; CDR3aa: CASSRRPLALQETQYF; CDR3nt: TGCGCCAGCAGCCGGCGCCCACTAGCGCTCCAAGAGACCCAGTACTTC
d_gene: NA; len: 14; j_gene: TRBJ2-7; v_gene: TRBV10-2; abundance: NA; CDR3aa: CASRERRGPDEQYF; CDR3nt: TGCGCCAGCAGGGAGCGGCGAGGTCCCGACGAGCAGTACTTC
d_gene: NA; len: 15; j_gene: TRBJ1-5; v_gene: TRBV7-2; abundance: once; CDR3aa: CASSPLAGGGQPQHF; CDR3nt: TGTGCCAGCAGCCCGCTGGCCGGGGGCGGTCAGCCCCAGCATTTT
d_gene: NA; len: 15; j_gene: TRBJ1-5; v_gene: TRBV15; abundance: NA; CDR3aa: CATSRDMWGNQPQHF; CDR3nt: TGTGCCACCAGCAGAGACATGTGGGGCAATCAGCCCCAGCATTTT
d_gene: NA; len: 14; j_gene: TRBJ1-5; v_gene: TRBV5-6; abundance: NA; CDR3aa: CASSLAGGDQPQHF; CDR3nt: TGTGCCAGCAGCTTGGCCGGGGGGGATCAGCCCCAGCATTTT
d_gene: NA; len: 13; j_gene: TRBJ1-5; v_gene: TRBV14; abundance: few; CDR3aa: CASSQGDGQPQHF; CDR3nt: TGTGCCAGCAGCCAAGGCGACGGTCAGCCCCAGCATTTT
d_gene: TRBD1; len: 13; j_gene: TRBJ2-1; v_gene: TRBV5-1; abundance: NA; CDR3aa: CASSSTGGNEQFF; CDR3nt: TGCGCCAGCAGCTCCACAGGGGGCAATGAGCAGTTCTTC
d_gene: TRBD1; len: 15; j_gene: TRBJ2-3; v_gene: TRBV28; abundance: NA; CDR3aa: CASRSGTGGTDTQYF; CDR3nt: TGTGCCAGCAGATCCGGGACAGGGGGCACAGATACGCAGTATTTT